This T cell receptor (beta chain) was identified in a study of CD8 T cells in ankylosing spondylitis (dated by TCRdb to the late 2010s). Study-wide context: The study profiled T cell receptor beta repertoires in healthy donors and ankylosing spondylitis patients to find disease-linked TCR variants. The whole study cohort included 108 healthy donors and 25 ankylosing spondylitis patients. Peripheral blood was sampled, and synovial fluid was additionally collected from ankylosing spondylitis patients. Summary of the overall study and its limitations: The disease-linked clones were reported to be significantly enriched in matched synovial fluid samples from ankylosing spondylitis patients. The disease-linked clones showed a CD8+ phenotype and occurred at relatively low frequencies in peripheral blood. Some TCR beta motif variants had previously been reported in synovial fluid and blood of reactive arthritis patients, which suggested common disease-initiation mechanisms. A TCR beta motif of several highly homologous amino acid variants appeared characteristic of blood from ankylosing spondylitis patients.

About this clonotype itself: Its target antigen remains unknown. No base-level quality is on record; no much larger clone is a single base apart.

TCRdb lists the instrument as Illumina HiSeq 2500. TCR beta libraries were prepared by quantitative 5'-RACE with molecular barcodes. Regarding the original processing steps: To identify disease-linked TCR variants, a new computational method was used, one built on a probabilistic model of VDJ rearrangement. Clones were called with MiXCR by TCRdb after fastp trimmed the public reads at Q25, and only in-frame beta chains were retained. Rows are combined by CDR3 protein, so each entry shows the most common genes and DNA. TCRdb assigned the V and J calls; the authors' analysis was not used. The sample includes about 400,000 distinct CDR3 sequences, with approximately 20% observed a single time. The ten most abundant clones make up less than 20% of the sample. The CDR3 holds 15 amino acids from the cysteine to the phenylalanine. Only the CDR3 DNA is retained, 45 bases long and in frame from the first base. V was cut back by 3 bases and J by 1 base, leaving a gap of 10 bases between them. From the germline V gene (reference sequence), CDR1 is DFQATT and CDR2 is SNEGSKA.

The TCR sequence derives from a male donor with ankylosing spondylitis. The sequence joins TRBV20-1 to TRBJ1-6; a confident D gene designation cannot be given. The specimen sequenced was blood, either unsorted or a sorted T cell fraction (not recorded which). Here is the DNA: TGCAGTGCTAGCACGGGAACTTCCTATAATTCACCCCTCCACTTT. Its protein is CSASTGTSYNSPLHF.